These 20 T cell receptor beta chains share one sample of origin, sequenced in a study of T cell responses to AZD1222 COVID-19 vaccine. The protocol was immunoSEQ multiplex PCR, while the TCRdb copy is restricted to in-frame clones and leaves out a portion. This table holds more than 75,000 clones, 88% found once. This specimen was peripheral blood, taken 28 days after the second AZD1222 dose. The source is an adult who received the AZD1222 COVID-19 vaccine.

The chain links TRBV28 to TRBJ2-1; 9 bases line up with TRBD2. V dropped 5 bases and J dropped 7; count of bases not matched to a gene: 6. Germline CDR1 and CDR2: MDHEN and SYDVKM. This CDR3 has 14 amino acids. The CDR3 loop reads CASSTRLAVNEQFF. The CDR3 nucleotides are TGTGCCAGCAGTACCCGACTAGCGGTAAATGAGCAGTTCTTC.

The CDR3 DNA reads TGTGCCAGCAGCCAACGTGCTAGCGGGAGGTCCTACAATGAGCAGTTCTTC. Its protein product is CASSQRASGRSYNEQFF. This sequence joins TRBV4-2 and TRBJ2-1, with 11 nucleotides matching TRBD2. V shed 2 bases, J shed 1 base, and the junction held 4 bases outside the gene matches. The germline CDR1 and CDR2 sequences are LGHNA and YNFKEQ. The CDR3 consists of 17 residues.

V is TRBV28 and J is TRBJ1-1, with 8 bases fitting TRBD1. CDR3 length: 13 residues. CDR1 and CDR2 (germline): MDHEN, SYDVKM. J lost 11 bases, V lost 2 bases, and 7 bases had no gene match. CDR3 sequence (DNA): TGTGCCAGCAGTTTACCAGGGGGCGTTCGGGCTTTCTTT. Amino acid sequence: CASSLPGGVRAFF.

The chain employs TRBV28 and TRBJ1-3; D is ambiguous. In germline, CDR1 is MDHEN, CDR2 SYDVKM. Trimming removed 6 bases from V and 0 bases from J, with 15 bases in between. CDR3 length: 16 amino acids. CDR3 in amino acids: CASSPWPGDSGNTIYF. For the CDR3, the DNA is TGTGCCAGCAGCCCCTGGCCCGGTGACTCTGGAAACACCATATATTTT.

The rearrangement joins TRBV3-1 (or the pseudogene TRBV3-2) to TRBJ1-5; a possible D gene is TRBD1 (6 bases). The CDR3 is made up of 15 amino acids. Trimming cost V 6 bases and J 4 bases, with 16 bases left between them. CDR1 and CDR2 from the germline V gene are LGHDT and YNNKEL (reference sequence). The CDR3 loop is CASSPRGRGNQPQHF. The CDR3 DNA follows: TGTGCCAGCAGTCCCCGCGGCAGGGGAAATCAGCCCCAGCATTTT.

V is TRBV7-9 and J is TRBJ2-1, with unresolved D. Per germline, CDR1 SEHNR and CDR2 FQNEAQ (reference sequence). CDR3 length equals 12 residues. The V end lost 5 bases, the J end lost 9 bases, and 11 bases lay between the germline ends. Here the CDR3 DNA reads TGTGCCAGCAGCCTGACTTTGCGTGAGCAGTTCTTC. It specifies CASSLTLREQFF. Drawing the rest from reference TRBV7-9 and TRBJ2-1, the complete variable domain is DTGVSQNPRHKITKRGQNVTFRCDPISEHNRLYWYRQTLGQGPEFLTYFQNEAQLEKSRLLSDRFSAERPKGSFSTLEIQRTEQGDSAMYLCASSLTLREQFFGPGTRLTVL.

This sequence joins TRBV20-1 and TRBJ1-5, with 7 bases identical to TRBD1. The CDR3 length is 15 residues. CDR1 and CDR2 from the germline V gene are DFQATT and SNEGSKA (reference sequence). V trimming: 3 bases; J trimming: 1 base; junction bases outside the gene matches: 6. Here the CDR3 DNA reads TGCAGTGCTAGTAAGGGGGCGAGAAGCAATCAGCCCCAGCATTTT. It translates to CSASKGARSNQPQHF.

This clone was observed a handful of times. For the CDR3, the DNA is TGCGCCAGCAGCTTGGCCCCGGTAGCCAAAAACATTCAGTACTTC. This gives the protein CASSLAPVAKNIQYF. The V call is TRBV5-1, the J call TRBJ2-4; unclear D gene. The CDR3 spans 15 residues. V lost 0 bases and J 0 bases, leaving 7 bases between the germline ends. Germline assignment: CDR1 SGHRS and CDR2 YFSETQ.

The CDR3: CASSLGGTDRNYNYGYTF. The DNA of the CDR3 is TGTGCCAGCAGCTTGGGAGGGACGGACCGAAACTACAACTATGGCTACACCTTC. The chain recombines TRBV5-6 with TRBJ1-2, with a weak D call TRBD1 (5 bases). V lost 0 bases and J lost 2, with 20 bases in between. The CDR3 runs to 18 residues. Germline assignment: CDR1 SGHDT and CDR2 YYEEEE.

The chain is built from TRBV7-9 and TRBJ1-5; D gene uncertain. Germline V lookup: CDR1 SEHNR, CDR2 FQNEAQ (reference sequence). V lost 5 bases and J lost 6, with 14 bases in between. This CDR3 spans 14 amino acids. CDR3 sequence reads: CASSLSAAGQPQHF. CDR3 bases: TGTGCCAGCAGCCTGTCGGCCGCCGGTCAGCCCCAGCATTTT.

The J gene is TRBJ2-5, the V gene TRBV7-6; D is undetermined. V was trimmed by 1 base and J by 5 bases, leaving 8 bases between them. Germline loops: CDR1 SGHVS, CDR2 FNYEAQ. The CDR3 runs 13 residues. Here the CDR3 reads CASSLDDTETQYF. The CDR3, as DNA: TGTGCCAGCAGCTTAGATGACACGGAGACCCAGTACTTC.

In this sample, this clone turned up a few times. This sequence joins TRBV6-2 or TRBV6-3 and TRBJ1-5; no firm D call. The CDR3 covers 15 residues. Germline lookup yields CDR1 MNHEY and CDR2 SVGEGT. V shed 0 bases and J shed 0 bases, with 6 bases lying between them. The chain's CDR3 is CASSYSADSNQPQHF. Here the CDR3 DNA reads TGTGCCAGCAGTTACTCGGCAGATAGCAATCAGCCCCAGCATTTT.

This chain joins TRBV5-1 and TRBJ2-7; D might be TRBD1 (5 bases). CDR1 is SGHRS and CDR2 is YFSETQ in the germline V gene. The V and J ends lost 0 bases and 3 bases respectively, with 7 bases between them. CDR3 size: 13 residues. This CDR3 reads CASSLGQFYEQYF. In DNA, the CDR3 is TGCGCCAGCAGCTTGGGACAGTTCTACGAGCAGTACTTC.

The rearrangement joins TRBV6-1 to TRBJ2-7, with D maybe TRBD2 (6 bases). The germline V and J ends were trimmed by 2 bases and 0 bases, with 14 bases remaining between them. The CDR3 loop spans 16 amino acids. CDR1 is MNHNS and CDR2 is SASEGT in the germline V gene. As DNA, the CDR3 is TGTGCCAGCAGTGAATGGCCAGCGGGCCTCTCCTACGAGCAGTACTTC. Translation: CASSEWPAGLSYEQYF.

V and J are TRBV19 and TRBJ1-1; D remains unclear. This CDR3 comprises 13 residues. The ends were cut back, 6 bases at V and 4 bases at J, with 12 bases in the middle. From germline, CDR1 is LNHDA and CDR2 SQIVND (reference sequence). The CDR3 nucleotides are TGTGCCAGTAGGTCTCAGGAGGGCACTGAAGCTTTCTTT. Its translation is CASRSQEGTEAFF.

The genes are TRBV7-8 and TRBJ2-5; 10 positions match TRBD2. The CDR3 spans 15 residues. Germline-derived CDR1 and CDR2 are SGHVS and FQNEAQ. After removal of 4 bases from V and 3 bases from J, the junction contained 5 bases not matched to a gene. Here the CDR3 DNA reads TGTGCCAGCAGCTCAAGGACTAGCGGTGAAGAGACCCAGTACTTC. Its translation: CASSSRTSGEETQYF.

The genes are TRBV7-2 and TRBJ2-1, with 8 nucleotides matching TRBD2. The CDR3 is 15 residues long. The V segment lost 7 bases and the J segment 0 bases; nucleotides outside the gene matches: 5. Germline values: CDR1 SGHTA, CDR2 FQGNSA. CDR3 amino acids: CASTALAASYNEQFF. The CDR3 coding sequence is TGTGCCAGCACCGCACTAGCGGCCTCCTACAATGAGCAGTTCTTC.

The rearrangement joins TRBV6-5 to TRBJ1-1, with TRBD1 identical over 8 bases. Per the germline V gene, CDR1 is MNHEY and CDR2 is SVGAGI. This CDR3 has 15 amino acids. J was trimmed by 6 bases and V by 2 bases; bases with no gene match: 8. The CDR3 nucleotides are TGTGCCAGCAGTTACCTACAGGGGGAGACTTCTGAAGCTTTCTTT. It is translated as CASSYLQGETSEAFF.

This chain connects TRBV19 to TRBJ1-2; TRBD1 matches 8 bases. The CDR3 runs 14 residues. Germline-derived CDR1 and CDR2 are LNHDA and SQIVND (reference sequence). Unmatched junction bases numbered 12, after V lost 8 bases and J lost 7 bases. The DNA of the CDR3 is TGTGCCAGTGCGGATCCCAGGGGGCTGCTTGGCTACACCTTC. Its protein product is CASADPRGLLGYTF.

The chain is built from TRBV6-4 and TRBJ2-3, with 7 bases aligning to TRBD1. Trimming at V came to 1 base and at J to 5 bases, leaving 6 bases not matched to a gene. This CDR3 is built from 15 residues. Germline-derived CDR1 and CDR2 are MRHNA and SNTAGT. The CDR3 loop reads CASSDLTTGRDTQYF. In DNA form, the CDR3 reads TGTGCCAGCAGTGACTTAACGACAGGGCGAGATACGCAGTATTTT.